This T cell receptor beta chain originates from a study of T cell repertoires in cytomegalovirus infection. This CDR3 has 12 residues. Deletions cut 8 bases from V and 11 bases from J, with 18 bases between. The germline gives CDR1 SNHLY, CDR2 FYNNEI. Each CDR3 protein is one row after TCRdb ran MiXCR on the reads. This table has some 230,000 distinct CDR3 sequences, approximately 24% appearing once. Sequenced: CD8+ T cells from PBMCs. The receptor was isolated from a human donor in good health (CMV status not recorded). Some clones in this sample may be carry-over from other donors' samples. This chain links TRBV2 with TRBJ1-1, with D perhaps TRBD1 (6 bases). CDR3 protein: CASGTRTVNAFF. The DNA for the CDR3 is TGTGCCAGCGGAACCCGGACAGTCAACGCTTTCTTT.